The entry that follows covers one T cell receptor beta chain sequence. Its antigen remains unidentified. This entry is derived from a study of brain T cells in children with intractable seizures. Study-wide results and limits: Only CDR3 sequence similarity suggested viral specificity, without known HCMV serostatus.

Germline V gives CDR1 WSHSY, CDR2 SAAADI. The CDR3 extends over 16 amino acids. The V and J ends lost 2 bases and 0 bases, in that order; junction bases with no gene match: 5. Sequencing was limited to surgery cases with top T cell transcript signatures in brain tissue. Pre-surgery treatment included at least one anti-epileptic drug. Produced via immunoSEQ multiplex PCR; TCRdb's table is partial and in-frame only. The sample yields 110,000 or so clones, 85% to 95% seen once. The TCR originated in a boy under two years old with hemimegalencephaly and intractable seizures. The gene calls are TRBV10-2 and TRBJ2-7; 9 nucleotides agree with TRBD2. Sequencing was performed on peripheral blood, taken at surgery. CDR3 protein: CASSEVSGRLSYEQYF. The CDR3 bases are TGCGCCAGCAGTGAGGTCAGCGGGAGGCTCTCCTACGAGCAGTACTTC.